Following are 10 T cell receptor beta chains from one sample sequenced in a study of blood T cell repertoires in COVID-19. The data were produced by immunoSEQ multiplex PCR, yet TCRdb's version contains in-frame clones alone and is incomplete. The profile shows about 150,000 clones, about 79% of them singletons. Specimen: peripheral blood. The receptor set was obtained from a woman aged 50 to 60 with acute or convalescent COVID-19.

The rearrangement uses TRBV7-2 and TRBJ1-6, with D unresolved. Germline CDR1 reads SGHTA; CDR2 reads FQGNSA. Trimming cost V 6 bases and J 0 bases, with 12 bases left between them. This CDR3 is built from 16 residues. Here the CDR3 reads CASRRRESSYNSPLHF. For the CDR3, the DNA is TGTGCCAGCAGGCGACGGGAGAGCTCCTATAATTCACCCCTCCACTTT. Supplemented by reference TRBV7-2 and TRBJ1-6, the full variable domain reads GAGVSQSPSNKVTEKGKDVELRCDPISGHTALYWYRQSLGQGLEFLIYFQGNSAPDKSGLPSDRFSAERTGGSVSTLTIQRTQQEDSAVYLCASRRRESSYNSPLHFGNGTRLTVT.

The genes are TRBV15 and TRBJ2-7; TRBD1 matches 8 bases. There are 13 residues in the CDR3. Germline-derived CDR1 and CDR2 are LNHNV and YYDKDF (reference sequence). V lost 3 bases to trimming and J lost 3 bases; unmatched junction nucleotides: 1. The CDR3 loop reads CATSRTGVYEQYF. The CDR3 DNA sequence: TGTGCCACCAGCAGGACAGGGGTCTACGAGCAGTACTTC.

The DNA for the CDR3 is TGTGCCAGCAGTGAGCAGGGTCGGAACACTGAAGCTTTCTTT. Translation: CASSEQGRNTEAFF. The V gene is TRBV2, the J gene TRBJ1-1, with D perhaps TRBD1 (5 bases). In germline, CDR1 is SNHLY, CDR2 FYNNEI. Trimming took 3 bases from V and 1 from J, leaving 9 bases between them. This CDR3 is built from 14 residues.

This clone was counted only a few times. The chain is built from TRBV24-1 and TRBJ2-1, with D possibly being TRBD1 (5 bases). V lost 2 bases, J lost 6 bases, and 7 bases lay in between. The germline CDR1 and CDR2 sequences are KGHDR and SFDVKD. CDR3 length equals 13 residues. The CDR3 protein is CATSDYRSNEQFF. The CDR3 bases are TGTGCCACCAGTGATTACAGGAGCAATGAGCAGTTCTTC.

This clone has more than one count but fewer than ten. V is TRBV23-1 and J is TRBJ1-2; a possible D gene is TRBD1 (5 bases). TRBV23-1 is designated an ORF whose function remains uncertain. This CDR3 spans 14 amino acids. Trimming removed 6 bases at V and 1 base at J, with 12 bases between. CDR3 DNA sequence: TGCGCCAGCAGCCACTCCCAGGGTAACTATGGCTACACCTTC. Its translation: CASSHSQGNYGYTF.

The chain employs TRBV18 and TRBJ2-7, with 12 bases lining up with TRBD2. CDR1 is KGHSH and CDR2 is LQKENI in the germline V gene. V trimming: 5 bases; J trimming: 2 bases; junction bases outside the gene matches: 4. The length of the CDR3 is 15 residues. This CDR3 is CASSSTSGGPYEQYF. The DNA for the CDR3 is TGTGCCAGCTCATCGACTAGCGGGGGCCCCTACGAGCAGTACTTC. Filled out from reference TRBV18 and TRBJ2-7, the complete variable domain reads NAGVMQNPRHLVRRRGQEARLRCSPMKGHSHVYWYRQLPEEGLKFMVYLQKENIIDESGMPKERFSAEFPKEGPSILRIQQVVRGDSAAYFCASSSTSGGPYEQYFGPGTRLTVT.

The CDR3 region is CATSDPASGRNEQFF. The CDR3 nucleotides read TGTGCCACCAGTGATCCTGCTTCGGGGAGGAATGAGCAGTTCTTC. The J gene is TRBJ2-1, the V gene TRBV24-1, with a tentative D call TRBD2 (6 bases). CDR3 size: 15 residues. Trimming removed 3 bases at V and 7 bases at J, with 15 bases between. Germline V gene lookup returns CDR1 KGHDR and CDR2 SFDVKD.

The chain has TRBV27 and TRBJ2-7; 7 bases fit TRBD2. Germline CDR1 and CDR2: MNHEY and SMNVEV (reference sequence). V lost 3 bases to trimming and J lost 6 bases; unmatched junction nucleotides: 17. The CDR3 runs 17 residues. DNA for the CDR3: TGTGCCAGCAGTTTCAACTCTGCGGTCCGTGGGGGGGGCGAGCAGTACTTC. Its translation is CASSFNSAVRGGGEQYF.

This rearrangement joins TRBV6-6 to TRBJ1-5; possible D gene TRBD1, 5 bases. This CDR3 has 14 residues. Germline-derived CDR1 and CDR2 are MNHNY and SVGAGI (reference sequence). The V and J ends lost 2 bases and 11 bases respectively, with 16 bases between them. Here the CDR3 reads CASSYPRQGSAQHF. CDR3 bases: TGTGCCAGCAGTTACCCGAGGCAGGGATCGGCCCAGCATTTT.

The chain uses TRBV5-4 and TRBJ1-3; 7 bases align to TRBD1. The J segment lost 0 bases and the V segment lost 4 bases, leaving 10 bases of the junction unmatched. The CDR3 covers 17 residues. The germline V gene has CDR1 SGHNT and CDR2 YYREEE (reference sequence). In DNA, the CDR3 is TGTGCCAGCAGCCGTGGGGGCAGGGGGAGCTCTGGAAACACCATATATTTT. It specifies CASSRGGRGSSGNTIYF.